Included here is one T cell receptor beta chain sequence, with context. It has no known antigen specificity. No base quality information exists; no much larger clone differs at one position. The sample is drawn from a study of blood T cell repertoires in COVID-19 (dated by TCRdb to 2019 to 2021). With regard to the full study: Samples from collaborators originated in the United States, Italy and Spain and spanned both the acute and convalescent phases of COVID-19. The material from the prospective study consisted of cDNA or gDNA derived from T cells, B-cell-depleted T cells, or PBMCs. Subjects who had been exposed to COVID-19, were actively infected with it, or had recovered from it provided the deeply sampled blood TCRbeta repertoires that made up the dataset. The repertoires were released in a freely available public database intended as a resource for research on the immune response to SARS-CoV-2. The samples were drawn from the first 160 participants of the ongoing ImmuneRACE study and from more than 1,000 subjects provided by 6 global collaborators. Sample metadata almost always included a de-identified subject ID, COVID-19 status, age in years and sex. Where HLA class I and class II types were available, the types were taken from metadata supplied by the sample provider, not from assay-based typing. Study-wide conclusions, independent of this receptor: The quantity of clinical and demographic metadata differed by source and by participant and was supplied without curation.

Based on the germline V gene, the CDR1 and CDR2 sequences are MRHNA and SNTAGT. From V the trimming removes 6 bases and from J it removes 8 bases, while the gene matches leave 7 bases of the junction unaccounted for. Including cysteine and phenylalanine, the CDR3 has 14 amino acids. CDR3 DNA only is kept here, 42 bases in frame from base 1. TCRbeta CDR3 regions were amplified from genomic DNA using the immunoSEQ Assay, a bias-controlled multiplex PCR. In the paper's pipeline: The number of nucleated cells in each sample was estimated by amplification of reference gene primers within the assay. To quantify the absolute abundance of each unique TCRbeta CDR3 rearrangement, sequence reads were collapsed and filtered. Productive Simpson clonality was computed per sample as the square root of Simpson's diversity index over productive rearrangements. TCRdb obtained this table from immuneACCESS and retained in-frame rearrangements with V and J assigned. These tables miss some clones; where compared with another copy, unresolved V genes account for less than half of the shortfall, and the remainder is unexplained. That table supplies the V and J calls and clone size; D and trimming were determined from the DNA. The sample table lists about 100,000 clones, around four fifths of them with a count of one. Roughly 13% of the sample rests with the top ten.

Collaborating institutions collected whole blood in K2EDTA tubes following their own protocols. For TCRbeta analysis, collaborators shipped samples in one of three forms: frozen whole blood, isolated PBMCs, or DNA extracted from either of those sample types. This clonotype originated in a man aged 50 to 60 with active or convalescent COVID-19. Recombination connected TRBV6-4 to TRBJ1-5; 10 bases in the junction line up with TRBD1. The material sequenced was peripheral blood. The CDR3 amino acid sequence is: CASRTGQGSKPQHF. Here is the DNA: TGTGCCAGCAGGACGGGACAGGGGAGTAAGCCCCAGCATTTT.